The 17 T cell receptor beta chains below come from one sample, sequenced in a study of CD8 T cells in Susac syndrome. Reverse transcription of about 0.45 to 1 ug RNA used random hexamers. From the immunoSEQ multiplex PCR reads, TCRdb called clonotypes with MiXCR, one entry per CDR3 protein. The table shows a few hundred thousand distinct CDR3 sequences, with 92% occurring only once. Sequenced material: CD4+ T cells from PBMCs. Receptor source: a human donor with multiple sclerosis.

The table lists this clonotype with a count of one. V gene TRBV5-1 combines with J gene TRBJ1-2, with D hard to call. Per germline, CDR1 SGHRS and CDR2 YFSETQ. V lost 5 bases and J lost 3, with 14 bases in between. CDR3 size: 14 residues. CDR3 in amino acids: CASREGSNDYGYTF. The CDR3 DNA follows: TGCGCCAGCAGAGAAGGCAGCAACGACTATGGCTACACCTTC.

J is TRBJ2-3 and V is TRBV12-3 or TRBV12-4, with D possibly TRBD2 on 6 matching bases. The CDR3 length is 15 residues. The V and J ends lost 1 base and 3 bases respectively, with 11 bases between them. Here the CDR3 DNA reads TGTGCCAGCAGTTTAGTAACGGGAGTGACAGATACGCAGTATTTT. This sequence encodes CASSLVTGVTDTQYF.

The chain recombines TRBV20-1 with TRBJ1-4, with 10 bases that match TRBD1. Germline loops: CDR1 DFQATT, CDR2 SNEGSKA (reference sequence). This CDR3 is 15 amino acids long. The J segment lost 9 bases and the V segment lost 6 bases, leaving 13 bases of the junction unmatched. CDR3 DNA: TGCAGTGCCCCTGGACCCGGGACAGGGGTTCAAAAACTGTTTTTT. Encoded protein: CSAPGPGTGVQKLFF.

V and J are TRBV5-1 and TRBJ2-7; D gene unclear. This CDR3 contains 14 residues. Germline V gene sequence: CDR1 SGHRS, CDR2 YFSETQ. V lost 10 bases and J 0 bases, leaving 17 bases between the germline ends. The CDR3 sequence: CASSLRSNSYEQYF. The CDR3 DNA reads TGCGCCTCTAGTCTAAGGTCGAACTCCTACGAGCAGTACTTC.

This clonotype has just a few counts. V gene TRBV11-3 combines with J gene TRBJ2-6; 8 bases agree with TRBD2. The CDR3 contains 18 residues. Germline V gene data show CDR1 as SGHNT and CDR2 as YENEEA. The V and J ends lost 5 bases and 2 bases, in that order; junction bases with no gene match: 11. In DNA form, the CDR3 reads TGTGCCAGCAGCCTAACCAGCGGGAGAGCGGCTGGGGCCAACGTCCTGACTTTC. Translated: CASSLTSGRAAGANVLTF.

This clonotype was recorded only once. CDR3 loop: CASSRTGRNSPLHF. The CDR3 DNA follows: TGTGCCAGCAGCCGCACAGGGCGCAATTCACCCCTCCACTTT. The chain combines TRBV3-1 with TRBJ1-6; TRBD1 might be the D (6 bases). This CDR3 is 14 amino acids long. The germline V gene has CDR1 LGHDT and CDR2 YNNKEL (reference sequence). V lost 4 bases and J lost 7, with 11 bases in between.

This chain connects TRBV4-2 to TRBJ2-4; 8 bases map to TRBD1. The length of the CDR3 is 14 residues. Trimming took 5 bases from V and 0 from J; bases not matched to a gene: 0. Germline lookup yields CDR1 LGHNA and CDR2 YNFKEQ. CDR3 loop: CASSTGGAKNIQYF. The CDR3, as DNA: TGTGCCAGCAGCACAGGGGGAGCCAAAAACATTCAGTACTTC.

The chain has TRBV7-8 and TRBJ2-3, with D possibly being TRBD1 or TRBD2 (5 bases each). Germline V gene sequence: CDR1 SGHVS, CDR2 FQNEAQ. CDR3 length equals 18 residues. V lost 5 bases and J lost 4, with 25 bases in between. The CDR3 loop reads CASSPQEGDLDLPDTQYF. The CDR3 coding sequence is TGTGCCAGCAGCCCGCAGGAAGGGGACCTGGACCTCCCAGATACGCAGTATTTT.

The chain combines TRBV7-6 with TRBJ2-3; the match to TRBD2 covers 7 bases. J gave up 7 bases and V 4 bases, and 8 bases lay outside the gene matches. Germline values: CDR1 SGHVS, CDR2 FNYEAQ. CDR3 length: 14 amino acids. CDR3: CASSSDPGRNTQYF. The CDR3 DNA is TGTGCCAGCAGCTCGGACCCCGGGAGGAATACGCAGTATTTT.

This sequence joins TRBV4-3 and TRBJ2-1, with no clear D. CDR3 length equals 16 residues. Trimming took 1 base from V and 0 from J, leaving 10 bases between them. Germline CDR1 LGHNA, CDR2 YSLEER. The CDR3 spells CASSQGGDSSYNEQFF. CDR3 nucleotides: TGCGCCAGCAGCCAAGGTGGGGATAGCTCCTACAATGAGCAGTTCTTC.

The chain employs TRBV7-3 and TRBJ2-3, with no clear D. V was clipped by 1 base and J by 2 bases, with 4 bases between them. This CDR3 has 13 residues. CDR1 is SGHTA, CDR2 FQGTGA, per germline. The CDR3 sequence: CASSLSHTDTQYF. The CDR3 DNA reads TGTGCCAGCAGCTTAAGCCACACAGATACGCAGTATTTT.

The chain has TRBV5-6 and TRBJ1-2; possible D gene TRBD1, 6 bases. The CDR3 has 14 amino acids. With 4 bases removed from V and 8 bases from J, the gap between germline ends came to 18 bases. Germline assignment: CDR1 SGHDT and CDR2 YYEEEE. In nucleotides, the CDR3 is TGTGCCAGCAGCGTCTTCCAGGGGATGAGAGGCTACACCTTC. Translating gives CASSVFQGMRGYTF.

This clonotype was found once. The rearrangement uses TRBV20-1 and TRBJ2-3, with D unclear. Germline CDR1 reads DFQATT; CDR2 reads SNEGSKA (reference sequence). The V and J ends lost 5 bases and 7 bases respectively, with 13 bases between them. The CDR3 loop spans 12 amino acids. The CDR3 is CSAPSPGNTQYF. CDR3 nucleotide sequence: TGCAGTGCTCCCTCACCTGGAAATACGCAGTATTTT.

This chain links TRBV5-1 with TRBJ2-4, with 9 bases that match TRBD2. The CDR3 totals 12 residues. With V trimmed by 5 bases and J by 10 bases, 4 bases remained unmatched. Germline V gives CDR1 SGHRS, CDR2 YFSETQ. In DNA, the CDR3 is TGCGCCAGCAGTGATACTAGCGGGATTCAGTACTTC. Translating it yields CASSDTSGIQYF.

The chain joins TRBV20-1 to TRBJ2-1; no definite D call. V lost 4 bases and J 0 bases, leaving 10 bases between the germline ends. In germline, CDR1 is DFQATT, CDR2 SNEGSKA (reference sequence). The CDR3 is 14 amino acids. For the CDR3, the DNA is TGCAGTGCTACGGACGGAAGCTCCTACAATGAGCAGTTCTTC. The encoded protein is CSATDGSSYNEQFF.

The chain carries TRBV7-9 and TRBJ1-1; 8 nucleotides match TRBD1. V lost 5 bases to trimming and J lost 11 bases; unmatched junction nucleotides: 13. The CDR3 is 14 residues long. CDR1 SEHNR and CDR2 FQNEAQ come from the germline V gene (reference sequence). CDR3 nucleotides: TGTGCCAGCAGCCCGTGGTCGGGACAGGAGGGCGCTTTCTTT. Translation: CASSPWSGQEGAFF.

The gene calls are TRBV18 and TRBJ2-2, with 10 bases that match TRBD1. With 6 bases clipped from V and 4 bases from J, the junction kept 5 bases outside the gene matches. There are 15 residues in the CDR3. Germline V gene sequence: CDR1 KGHSH, CDR2 LQKENI. In DNA form, the CDR3 reads TGTGCCAGCTCTCCAAGACAGGGGGCCACCGGGGAGCTGTTTTTT. As protein: CASSPRQGATGELFF.